This T cell receptor beta chain was sequenced during a study of vaccination and CD4 T cells after COVID-19. In the study overall: The post-vaccine samples came a median 72 days after dose two (range 14 to 241). Overall study findings and caveats: In convalescent patients, a median around 85% of reactive clones appeared only post-vaccination.

For this clonotype: Its cognate antigen is unknown.

With the Oncomine TCR Beta short-read assay, DNA from cultured CD4+ T cells was sequenced. MiXCR, applied by TCRdb to the PCR reads, yields one record per CDR3 protein. Of about 21,000 distinct CDR3 sequences in the sample, approximately 38% are singletons; the top ten hold roughly 9.9%. CDR3 length: 16 amino acids. Trimming took 5 bases from V and 2 from J, leaving 17 bases between them. The germline V gene has CDR1 SGHVS and CDR2 FQNEAQ. Time point in this sample: late sampling 161 to 241 days after vaccination in three convalescent patients. Specified treatment: roughly ten-day PBMC culture with coronavirus spike peptide pools or control peptides (ViraFEST assay).

The chain uses TRBV7-8 and TRBJ2-3; no clear D gene. The sequences come from CD4+ T cells from blood, cultured in vitro, collected about 7 months after SARS-CoV-2 vaccination. This TCR came from a human donor who had recovered from COVID-19. The CDR3 DNA follows: TGTGCCAGCAGCCGCCCGCCGAGGCTAGACACAGATACGCAGTATTTT. It codes for CASSRPPRLDTDTQYF.